This T cell receptor (beta chain) was captured in a study of T-cell memory formation after mild COVID-19. As for the study in general: TCR clusters were mostly donor specific.

Each CDR3 protein is one row after TCRdb ran MiXCR on the 5' RACE reads. The sample lists some 150,000 distinct CDR3 sequences; around 15% were seen once. The germline gives CDR1 SGHTA, CDR2 FQGTGA. The CDR3 is 15 amino acids. V dropped 1 base and J dropped 5 bases, with 15 bases sitting between them. The specimen sequenced was PBMCs or a T cell subset sorted from them (not recorded which). The TCR sequence derives from an adult woman who had mild COVID-19 (a few samples of this study predate the infection). Cell type and time point are not known. The chain uses TRBV7-3 and TRBJ2-7; tentative D call: TRBD2 (5 bases). DNA of the CDR3: TGTGCCAGCAGCTTAATGGGTCCACCCGGGGACGAGCAGTACTTC. Amino acids: CASSLMGPPGDEQYF.